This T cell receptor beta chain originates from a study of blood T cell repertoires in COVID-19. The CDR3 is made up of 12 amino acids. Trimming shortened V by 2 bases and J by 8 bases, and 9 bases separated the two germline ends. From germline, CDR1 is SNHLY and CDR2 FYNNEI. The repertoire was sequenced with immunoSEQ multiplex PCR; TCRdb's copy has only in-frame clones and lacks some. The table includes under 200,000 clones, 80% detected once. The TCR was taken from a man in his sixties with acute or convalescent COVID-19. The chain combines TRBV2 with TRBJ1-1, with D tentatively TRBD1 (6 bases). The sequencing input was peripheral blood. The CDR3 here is CASSEPGTEAFF. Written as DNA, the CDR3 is TGTGCCAGCAGTGAACCCGGGACAGAAGCTTTCTTT.